The 21 T cell receptor beta chains below come from one sample, sequenced in a study of blood T cell repertoires in COVID-19. Some clones are missing from TCRdb's copy, which holds only in-frame ones; the method was immunoSEQ multiplex PCR. The sample consists of about 480,000 clones, around 89% of them appearing once. The sample taken for sequencing was PBMCs or T cells enriched from blood (not recorded which). These receptors originate from a woman in her 40s who had recovered from COVID-19.

The rearrangement uses TRBV29-1 and TRBJ2-1; D is ambiguous. CDR1 is SQVTM and CDR2 is ANQGSEA in the germline V gene. This CDR3 comprises 14 residues. V lost 3 bases, J lost 0 bases, and 9 bases lay in between. The CDR3 protein is CSVDRLSSYNEQFF. The CDR3 region has the DNA TGCAGCGTTGACAGGCTGAGCTCCTACAATGAGCAGTTCTTC.

The chain recombines TRBV19 with TRBJ1-4, with 9 bases aligning to TRBD1. The CDR3 is made up of 13 amino acids. Germline trimming cut 10 bases from V and 5 bases from J; bases unmatched to any gene: 5. Germline CDR1 is LNHDA and CDR2 is SQIVND (reference sequence). In nucleotides, the CDR3 is TGTGCCACAAGCGGGACAGGGAATGAAAAACTGTTTTTT. This translates into CATSGTGNEKLFF.

This rearrangement joins TRBV7-9 to TRBJ1-2; 12 bases are a match to TRBD1. The CDR3 totals 17 residues. Germline assignment: CDR1 SEHNR and CDR2 FQNEAQ (reference sequence). The V segment lost 5 bases and the J segment 4 bases; nucleotides outside the gene matches: 11. Here the CDR3 DNA reads TGTGCCAGCAGCCCGAGGGGACAGGGGGCTGGCCTCTATGGCTACACCTTC. It yields the protein CASSPRGQGAGLYGYTF.

The chain employs TRBV2 and TRBJ2-1, with unresolved D. Germline CDR1 is SNHLY and CDR2 is FYNNEI. The ends were cut back, 6 bases at V and 4 bases at J, with 4 bases in the middle. This CDR3 is 11 amino acids long. The CDR3 nucleotides are TGTGCCAGCAGGTTATACAATGAGCAGTTCTTC. It yields the protein CASRLYNEQFF.

CDR3 loop: CASSLLAGGSYNEQFF. CDR3 nucleotide sequence: TGTGCCAGCAGCTTACTCGCGGGAGGGTCTTACAATGAGCAGTTCTTC. The J gene is TRBJ2-1, the V gene TRBV11-3; 9 nucleotides line up with TRBD2. Trimming took 2 bases from V and 4 from J; bases not matched to a gene: 6. The CDR3 has 16 residues. Germline lookup yields CDR1 SGHNT and CDR2 YENEEA.

The gene calls are TRBV14 and TRBJ2-3, with D maybe TRBD1 (5 bases). In germline, CDR1 is SGHDN, CDR2 FVKESK. This CDR3 contains 17 residues. V lost 4 bases and J lost 2, with 19 bases in between. Written as DNA, the CDR3 is TGTGCCAGCAGCCGGTTGGACCCAGGACAAGTCACAGATACGCAGTATTTT. As protein: CASSRLDPGQVTDTQYF.

CDR3 DNA: TGTGCCAGCAGCCAAGAATTCGACAGCCGGATTCCTTTCTTT. Translation gives CASSQEFDSRIPFF. The chain recombines TRBV3-1 (or the pseudogene TRBV3-2) with TRBJ1-1, with D possibly being TRBD1 (5 bases). The CDR3 extends over 14 amino acids. Germline assignment: CDR1 LGHDT and CDR2 YNNKEL (reference sequence). Trimming took off 0 bases at V and 12 bases at J, with 17 bases between the two ends.

This chain uses TRBV4-1 with TRBJ2-5, with TRBD2 identical over 8 bases. The CDR3 is made up of 15 amino acids. Trimming took 3 bases from V and 4 from J; bases not matched to a gene: 7. Germline loops: CDR1 MGHRA, CDR2 YSYEKL. CDR3 bases: TGCGCCAGCAGCCATCCAGCGGGAGAGGGAGAGACCCAGTACTTC. Residues: CASSHPAGEGETQYF.

The chain uses TRBV19 and TRBJ1-3, with a weak D call TRBD1 (6 bases). The CDR3 spans 16 residues. Trimming removed 8 bases from V and 0 bases from J, with 17 bases in between. CDR1 is LNHDA and CDR2 is SQIVND in the germline V gene (reference sequence). The CDR3: CASGKDRTFSGNTIYF. The CDR3 DNA reads as TGTGCCAGTGGAAAGGACAGAACCTTCTCTGGAAACACCATATATTTT.

The chain joins TRBV18 to TRBJ1-3; 8 bases are a match to TRBD1. The CDR3 extends over 15 amino acids. Per the germline V gene, CDR1 is KGHSH and CDR2 is LQKENI. Trimming took 0 bases from V and 8 from J; bases not matched to a gene: 6. This CDR3 reads CASSPPGQGGDTIYF. The CDR3 region has the DNA TGTGCCAGCTCACCACCCGGACAGGGCGGCGACACCATATATTTT.

The V call is TRBV2, the J call TRBJ1-1; 9 bases are shared with TRBD1. The CDR3 runs to 14 residues. Looked up from germline, CDR1 is SNHLY and CDR2 is FYNNEI. V gave up 6 bases and J gave up 4 bases; unmatched junction bases: 6. The CDR3 sequence is CASRAQGAGTEAFF. As DNA, the CDR3 is TGTGCCAGCAGAGCACAGGGGGCGGGCACTGAAGCTTTCTTT.

V is TRBV3-1 (or the pseudogene TRBV3-2) and J is TRBJ2-7; the match to TRBD1 covers 9 bases. Unmatched junction bases numbered 4, after V lost 4 bases and J lost 3 bases. The germline CDR1 and CDR2 sequences are LGHDT and YNNKEL (reference sequence). The CDR3 sequence is 14 residues long. The CDR3: CASSRRDRVYEQYF. The CDR3 coding sequence is TGTGCCAGCAGCCGACGGGACAGGGTCTACGAGCAGTACTTC.

This clone has more than one count but fewer than ten. The chain recombines TRBV6-6 with TRBJ1-5; unclear D gene. The V end lost 6 bases, the J end lost 0 bases, and 15 bases lay between the germline ends. CDR3 length equals 16 residues. CDR1 MNHNY and CDR2 SVGAGI come from the germline V gene (reference sequence). CDR3 in amino acids: CASSPLSGDSNQPQHF. CDR3 DNA sequence: TGTGCCAGCAGCCCCTTAAGCGGGGATAGCAATCAGCCCCAGCATTTT.

This clone was detected once. The gene calls are TRBV10-3 and TRBJ1-2; D call uncertain. V lost 4 bases to trimming and J lost 5 bases, with 8 bases between them. The CDR3 is made up of 12 amino acids. CDR1 and CDR2 from the germline V gene are ENHRY and SYGVKD. The CDR3 protein is CAISAMLYGYTF. The CDR3 DNA reads TGTGCCATCAGTGCAATGTTGTATGGCTACACCTTC.

Worth noting for this clone: Other DNA sequences in the same sample also yield this CDR3. V and J are TRBV28 and TRBJ2-7, with D possibly matching TRBD2 (6 bases). V lost 2 bases to trimming and J lost 2 bases, with 7 bases between them. CDR1 MDHEN and CDR2 SYDVKM come from the germline V gene. There are 13 residues in the CDR3. The CDR3: CASSLTGAYEQYF. The CDR3 DNA reads TGTGCCAGCAGTTTAACGGGAGCCTACGAGCAGTACTTC.

The V and J genes are TRBV6-1 and TRBJ2-1; D is perhaps TRBD1 (6 bases). The CDR3 extends over 15 amino acids. The V end lost 1 base, the J end lost 4 bases, and 11 bases lay between the germline ends. Germline-derived CDR1 and CDR2 are MNHNS and SASEGT. The CDR3 loop is CASSEDGGAYNEQFF. In DNA form, the CDR3 reads TGTGCCAGCAGTGAAGATGGGGGCGCTTACAATGAGCAGTTCTTC.

The chain is built from TRBV19 and TRBJ2-1; D might be TRBD1 (7 bases). Looked up from germline, CDR1 is LNHDA and CDR2 is SQIVND (reference sequence). CDR3 length equals 16 residues. V was pared by 4 bases and J by 1 base, with 14 bases between. As DNA, the CDR3 is TGTGCCAGTAGTAGCTGGACAGGAGGGTCCTACAATGAGCAGTTCTTC. Residues: CASSSWTGGSYNEQFF. The complete variable domain, with remaining parts taken from reference TRBV19 and TRBJ2-1, reads DGGITQSPKYLFRKEGQNVTLSCEQNLNHDAMYWYRQDPGQGLRLIYYSQIVNDFQKGDIAEGYSVSREKKESFPLTVTSAQKNPTAFYLCASSSWTGGSYNEQFFGPGTRLTVL.

The rearrangement joins TRBV10-3 to TRBJ1-1; D unclear. This CDR3 contains 14 residues. Trimming pared 4 bases from V and 0 bases from J, leaving 9 bases between. The germline gives CDR1 ENHRY, CDR2 SYGVKD. The CDR3 protein is CAISAGGMNTEAFF. The CDR3, as DNA: TGTGCCATCAGTGCTGGCGGAATGAACACTGAAGCTTTCTTT.

The chain employs TRBV27 and TRBJ2-3; 10 bases are shared with TRBD2. Germline V CDR1 and CDR2: MNHEY, SMNVEV (reference sequence). The V gene end was trimmed by 3 bases and the J gene end by 6 bases; junction bases not matched to a gene: 6. CDR3 length equals 15 residues. CDR3 amino acids: CASSFSGRAADTQYF. CDR3 coding DNA: TGTGCCAGCAGTTTCAGCGGGAGGGCCGCGGATACGCAGTATTTT.

CDR3 nucleotide sequence: TGTGCCAGCAGTTATGACAGGGGTGAAGAGCAGTACTTC. It codes for CASSYDRGEEQYF. The gene calls are TRBV27 and TRBJ2-7; 8 positions match TRBD1. The CDR3 covers 13 residues. CDR1 and CDR2 from the germline V gene are MNHEY and SMNVEV (reference sequence). With V trimmed by 4 bases and J by 7 bases, 6 bases remained unmatched.

The gene calls are TRBV15 and TRBJ2-1; 13 bases align to TRBD2. The germline gives CDR1 LNHNV, CDR2 YYDKDF (reference sequence). The V gene end was trimmed by 3 bases and the J gene end by 4 bases; junction bases not matched to a gene: 6. The CDR3 runs to 17 residues. In DNA form, the CDR3 reads TGTGCCACCAGCAGCGGACTAGCGGGAGAATTATACAATGAGCAGTTCTTC. It codes for CATSSGLAGELYNEQFF.